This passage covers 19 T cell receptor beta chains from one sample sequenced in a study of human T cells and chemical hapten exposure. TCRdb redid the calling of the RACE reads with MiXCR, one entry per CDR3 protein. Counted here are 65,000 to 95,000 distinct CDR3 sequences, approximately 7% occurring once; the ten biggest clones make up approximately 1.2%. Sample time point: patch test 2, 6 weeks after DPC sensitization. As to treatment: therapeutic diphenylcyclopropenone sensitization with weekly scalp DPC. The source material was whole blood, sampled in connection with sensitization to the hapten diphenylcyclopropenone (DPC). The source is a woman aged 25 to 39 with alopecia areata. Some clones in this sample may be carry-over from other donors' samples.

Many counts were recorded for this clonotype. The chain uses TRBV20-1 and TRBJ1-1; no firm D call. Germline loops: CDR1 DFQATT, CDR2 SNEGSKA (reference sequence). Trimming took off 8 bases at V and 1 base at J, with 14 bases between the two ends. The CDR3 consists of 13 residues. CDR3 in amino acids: CSFEAVGNTEAFF. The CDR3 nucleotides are TGCAGTTTTGAGGCAGTGGGGAACACTGAAGCTTTCTTT.

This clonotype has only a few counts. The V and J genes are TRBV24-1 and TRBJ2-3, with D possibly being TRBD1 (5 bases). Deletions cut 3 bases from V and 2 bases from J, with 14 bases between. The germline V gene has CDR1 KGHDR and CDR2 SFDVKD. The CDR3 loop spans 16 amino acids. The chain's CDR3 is CATSDPGPDNTDTQYF. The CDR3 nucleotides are TGTGCCACCAGTGATCCAGGGCCAGACAACACAGATACGCAGTATTTT.

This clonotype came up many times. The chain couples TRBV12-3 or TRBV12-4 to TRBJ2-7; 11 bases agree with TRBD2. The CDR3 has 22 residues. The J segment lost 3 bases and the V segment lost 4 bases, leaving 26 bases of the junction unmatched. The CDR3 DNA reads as TGTGCCAGCAGTTCCCGAAGGGGCCTCCGTTTGCCTACCGGGACTAGCGGCTACGAGCAGTACTTC. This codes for CASSSRRGLRLPTGTSGYEQYF.

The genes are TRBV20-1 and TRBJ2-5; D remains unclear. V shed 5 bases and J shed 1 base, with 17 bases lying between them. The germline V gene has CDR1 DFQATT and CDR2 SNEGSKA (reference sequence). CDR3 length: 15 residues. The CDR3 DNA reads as TGCAGTGCTCCGACTCGGGCGACAATCCAAGAGACCCAGTACTTC. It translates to CSAPTRATIQETQYF.

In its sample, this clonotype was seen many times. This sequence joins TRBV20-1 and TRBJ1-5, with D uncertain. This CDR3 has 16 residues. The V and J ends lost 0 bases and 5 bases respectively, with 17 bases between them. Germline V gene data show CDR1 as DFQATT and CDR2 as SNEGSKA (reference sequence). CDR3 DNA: TGCAGTGCTAGAGATGGGAAGGGAACTAGAGATCAGCCCCAGCATTTT. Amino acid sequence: CSARDGKGTRDQPQHF.

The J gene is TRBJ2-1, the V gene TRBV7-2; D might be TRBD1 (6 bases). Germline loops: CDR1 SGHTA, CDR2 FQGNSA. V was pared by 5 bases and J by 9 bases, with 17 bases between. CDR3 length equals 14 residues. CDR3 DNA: TGTGCCAGCAGCCCACAGGGAGTAGGGCTTGAGCAGTTCTTC. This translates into CASSPQGVGLEQFF.

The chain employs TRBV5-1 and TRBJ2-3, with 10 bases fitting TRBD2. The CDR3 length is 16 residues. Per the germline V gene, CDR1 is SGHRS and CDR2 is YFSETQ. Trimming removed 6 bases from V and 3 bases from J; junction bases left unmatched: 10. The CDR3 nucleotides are TGCGCCAGCACCCCAAAGCGGGGGGGCCTGACAGATACGCAGTATTTT. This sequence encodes CASTPKRGGLTDTQYF.

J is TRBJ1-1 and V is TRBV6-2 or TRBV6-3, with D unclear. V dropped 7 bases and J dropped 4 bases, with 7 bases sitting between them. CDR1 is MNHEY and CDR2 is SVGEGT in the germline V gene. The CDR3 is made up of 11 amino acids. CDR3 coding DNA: TGTGCCAGCACCCGAAGCACTGAAGCTTTCTTT. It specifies CASTRSTEAFF.

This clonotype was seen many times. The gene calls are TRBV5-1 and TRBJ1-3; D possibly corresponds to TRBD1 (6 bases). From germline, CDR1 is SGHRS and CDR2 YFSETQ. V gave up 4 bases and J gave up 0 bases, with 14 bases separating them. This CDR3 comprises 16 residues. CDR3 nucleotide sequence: TGCGCCAGCAGCCCGGATGGGGGCCCCTCTGGAAACACCATATATTTT. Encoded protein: CASSPDGGPSGNTIYF.

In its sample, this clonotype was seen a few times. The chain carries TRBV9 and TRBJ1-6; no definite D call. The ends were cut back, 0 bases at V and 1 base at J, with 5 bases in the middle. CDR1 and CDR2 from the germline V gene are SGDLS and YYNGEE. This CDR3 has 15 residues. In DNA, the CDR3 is TGTGCCAGCAGCGTAGGCGGTTCCTATAATTCACCCCTCCACTTT. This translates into CASSVGGSYNSPLHF. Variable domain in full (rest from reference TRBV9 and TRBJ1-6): DSGVTQTPKHLITATGQRVTLRCSPRSGDLSVYWYQQSLDQGLQFLIQYYNGEERAKGNILERFSAQQFPDLHSELNLSSLELGDSALYFCASSVGGSYNSPLHFGNGTRLTVT.

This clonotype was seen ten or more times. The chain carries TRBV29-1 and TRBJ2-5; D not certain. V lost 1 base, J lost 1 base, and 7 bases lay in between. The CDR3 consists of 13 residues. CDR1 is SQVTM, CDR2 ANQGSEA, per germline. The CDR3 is CSVEAGFQETQYF. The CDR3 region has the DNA TGCAGCGTTGAAGCCGGTTTCCAAGAGACCCAGTACTTC.

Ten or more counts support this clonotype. CDR3 sequence reads: CASSVGQGVHEQYF. The CDR3 region has the DNA TGTGCCAGCAGTGTGGGACAGGGTGTACACGAGCAGTACTTC. This chain uses TRBV12-3 or TRBV12-4 with TRBJ2-7, with 9 bases that match TRBD1. The CDR3 runs to 14 residues. The V gene end was trimmed by 5 bases and the J gene end by 5 bases; junction bases not matched to a gene: 7.

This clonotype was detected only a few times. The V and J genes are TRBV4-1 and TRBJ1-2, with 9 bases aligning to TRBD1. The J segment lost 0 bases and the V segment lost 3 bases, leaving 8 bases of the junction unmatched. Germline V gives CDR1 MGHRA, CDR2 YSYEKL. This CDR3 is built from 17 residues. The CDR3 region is CASSQGDRVNPNYGYTF. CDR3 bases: TGCGCCAGCAGCCAGGGGGACAGGGTGAATCCTAACTATGGCTACACCTTC.

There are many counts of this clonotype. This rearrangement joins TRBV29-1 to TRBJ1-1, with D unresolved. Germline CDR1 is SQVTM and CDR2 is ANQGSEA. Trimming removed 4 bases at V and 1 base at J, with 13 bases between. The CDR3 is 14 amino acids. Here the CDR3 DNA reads TGCAGCGTTGTCGGCCTACTCTCGAACACTGAAGCTTTCTTT. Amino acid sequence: CSVVGLLSNTEAFF.

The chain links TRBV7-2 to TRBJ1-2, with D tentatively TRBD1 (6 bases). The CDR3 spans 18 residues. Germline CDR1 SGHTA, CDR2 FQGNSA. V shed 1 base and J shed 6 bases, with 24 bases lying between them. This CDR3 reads CASSLGEGWGGAGDGYTF. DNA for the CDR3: TGTGCCAGCAGCTTAGGGGAAGGATGGGGGGGCGCCGGTGATGGCTACACCTTC.

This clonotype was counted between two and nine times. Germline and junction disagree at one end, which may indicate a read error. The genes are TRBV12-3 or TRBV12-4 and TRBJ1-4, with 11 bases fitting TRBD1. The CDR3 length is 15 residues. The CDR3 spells CASSPRTGGLGSTLF. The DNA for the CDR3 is TGTGCCAGCAGTCCCAGGACAGGGGGCCTGGGATCGACCCTTTTT.

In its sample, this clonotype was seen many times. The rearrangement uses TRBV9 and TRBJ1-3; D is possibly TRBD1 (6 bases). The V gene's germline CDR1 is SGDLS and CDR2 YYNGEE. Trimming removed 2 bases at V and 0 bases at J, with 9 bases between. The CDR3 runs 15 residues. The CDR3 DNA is TGTGCCAGCAGCGTGGACAGAGACTCTGGAAACACCATATATTTT. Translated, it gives CASSVDRDSGNTIYF.

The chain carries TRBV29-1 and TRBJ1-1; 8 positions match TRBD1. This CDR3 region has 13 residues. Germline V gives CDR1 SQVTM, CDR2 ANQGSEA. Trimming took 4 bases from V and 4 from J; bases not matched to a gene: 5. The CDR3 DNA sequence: TGCAGCGTTGGGATTACAGGGGGCACTGAAGCTTTCTTT. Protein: CSVGITGGTEAFF.

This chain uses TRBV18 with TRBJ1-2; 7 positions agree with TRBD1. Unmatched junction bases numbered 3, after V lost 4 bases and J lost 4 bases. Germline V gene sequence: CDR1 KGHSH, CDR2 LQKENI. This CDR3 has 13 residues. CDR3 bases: TGTGCCAGCTCACAGGGGGCTGGCTATGGCTACACCTTC. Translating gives CASSQGAGYGYTF. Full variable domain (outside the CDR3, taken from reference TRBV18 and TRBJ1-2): NAGVMQNPRHLVRRRGQEARLRCSPMKGHSHVYWYRQLPEEGLKFMVYLQKENIIDESGMPKERFSAEFPKEGPSILRIQQVVRGDSAAYFCASSQGAGYGYTFGSGTRLTVV.